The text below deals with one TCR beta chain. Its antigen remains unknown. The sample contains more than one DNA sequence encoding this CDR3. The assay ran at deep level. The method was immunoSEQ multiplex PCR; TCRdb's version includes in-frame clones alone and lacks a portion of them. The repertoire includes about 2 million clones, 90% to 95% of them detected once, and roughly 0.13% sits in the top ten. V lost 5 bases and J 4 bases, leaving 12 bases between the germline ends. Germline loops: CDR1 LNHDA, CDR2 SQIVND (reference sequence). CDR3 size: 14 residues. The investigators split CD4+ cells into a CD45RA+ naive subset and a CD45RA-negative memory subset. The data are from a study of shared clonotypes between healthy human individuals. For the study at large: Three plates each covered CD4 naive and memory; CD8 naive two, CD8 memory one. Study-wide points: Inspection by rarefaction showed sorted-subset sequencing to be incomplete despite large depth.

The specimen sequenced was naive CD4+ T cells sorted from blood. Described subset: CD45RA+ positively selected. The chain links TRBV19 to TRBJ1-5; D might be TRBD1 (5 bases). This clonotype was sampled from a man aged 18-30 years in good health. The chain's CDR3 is CASSGSGGNQPQHF. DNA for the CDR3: TGTGCCAGTAGTGGATCGGGGGGGAATCAGCCCCAGCATTTT. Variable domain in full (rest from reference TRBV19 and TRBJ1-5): DGGITQSPKYLFRKEGQNVTLSCEQNLNHDAMYWYRQDPGQGLRLIYYSQIVNDFQKGDIAEGYSVSREKKESFPLTVTSAQKNPTAFYLCASSGSGGNQPQHFGDGTRLSIL.